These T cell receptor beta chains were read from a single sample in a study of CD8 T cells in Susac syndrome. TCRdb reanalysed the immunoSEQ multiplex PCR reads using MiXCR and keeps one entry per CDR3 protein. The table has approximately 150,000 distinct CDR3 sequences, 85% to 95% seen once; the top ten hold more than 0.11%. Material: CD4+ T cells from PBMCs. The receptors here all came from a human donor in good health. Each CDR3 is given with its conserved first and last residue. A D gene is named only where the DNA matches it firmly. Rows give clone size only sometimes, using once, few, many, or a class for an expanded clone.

CDR3 DNA: TGTGCCAGCAGTTTCGGGACATTGAACACTGAAGCTTTCTTT; CDR3 protein: CASSFGTLNTEAFF; J gene: TRBJ1-1; clone size: -; V gene: TRBV12-3/TRBV12-4; D gene: -
CDR3 DNA: TGTGCCACCAGCGAACAAAGAGGGGAGACCCAGTACTTC; CDR3 protein: CATSEQRGETQYF; J gene: TRBJ2-5; clone size: -; V gene: TRBV15; D gene: -
CDR3 DNA: TGTGCCAGCAGCCCCCACCAGGGTTCCTACGAGCAGTACTTC; CDR3 protein: CASSPHQGSYEQYF; J gene: TRBJ2-7; clone size: -; V gene: TRBV7-9; D gene: -
CDR3 DNA: TGTGCCAGCAGCAACGACAGGTTCTTCAATGAGCAGTTCTTC; CDR3 protein: CASSNDRFFNEQFF; J gene: TRBJ2-1; clone size: -; V gene: TRBV5-6; D gene: -
CDR3 DNA: TGTGCCATCAGGAATGATAACTATGGCTACACCTTC; CDR3 protein: CAIRNDNYGYTF; J gene: TRBJ1-2; clone size: -; V gene: TRBV10-3; D gene: -
CDR3 DNA: TGTGCCAGCAGCGCGACAAACTACGAGCAGTACTTC; CDR3 protein: CASSATNYEQYF; J gene: TRBJ2-7; clone size: -; V gene: TRBV7-2; D gene: -
CDR3 DNA: TGTGCCAGCAGCCAAGAACCGCCCCCAGCAGGTGTGAAGCAGTACTTC; CDR3 protein: CASSQEPPPAGVKQYF; J gene: TRBJ2-7; clone size: -; V gene: TRBV3-1; D gene: -
CDR3 DNA: TGTGCCACCAGCAGAGATAAGAGGGATACGCAGTATTTT; CDR3 protein: CATSRDKRDTQYF; J gene: TRBJ2-3; clone size: -; V gene: TRBV15; D gene: -
CDR3 DNA: TGTGCCAGCAGCCAAGATCAGGGGGCGCCCCAGCATTTT; CDR3 protein: CASSQDQGAPQHF; J gene: TRBJ1-5; clone size: -; V gene: TRBV3-1; D gene: TRBD1
CDR3 DNA: TGTGCCAGCAGCGTAGGTGACAGGAACTACGAGCAGTACTTC; CDR3 protein: CASSVGDRNYEQYF; J gene: TRBJ2-7; clone size: -; V gene: TRBV9; D gene: -
CDR3 DNA: TGCAGTGCTAGGCGGATGAACACTGAAGCTTTCTTT; CDR3 protein: CSARRMNTEAFF; J gene: TRBJ1-1; clone size: -; V gene: TRBV20-1; D gene: -
CDR3 DNA: TGCAGCGTAGTAACAGGGCTGAATCAGCCCCAGCATTTT; CDR3 protein: CSVVTGLNQPQHF; J gene: TRBJ1-5; clone size: -; V gene: TRBV29-1; D gene: -
CDR3 DNA: TGTGCCAGCAGTTACTTCGGGACAGGGAACACTGAAGCTTTCTTT; CDR3 protein: CASSYFGTGNTEAFF; J gene: TRBJ1-1; clone size: -; V gene: TRBV6-5; D gene: TRBD1
CDR3 DNA: TGCAGTGCTAGTCCTGGCGGCTACGGGGAGCTGTTTTTT; CDR3 protein: CSASPGGYGELFF; J gene: TRBJ2-2; clone size: -; V gene: TRBV20-1; D gene: -
CDR3 DNA: TGTGCCACCAGCCCCGGCGTGAGCTATGGCTACACCTTC; CDR3 protein: CATSPGVSYGYTF; J gene: TRBJ1-2; clone size: -; V gene: TRBV15; D gene: -
CDR3 DNA: TGCAGCGTTCGGGCGTCTAGCGGGACAGATACGCAGTATTTT; CDR3 protein: CSVRASSGTDTQYF; J gene: TRBJ2-3; clone size: -; V gene: TRBV29-1; D gene: TRBD2
CDR3 DNA: TGTGCCAGTAGCACGACAGGTTCGGGCAATCAGCCCCAGCATTTT; CDR3 protein: CASSTTGSGNQPQHF; J gene: TRBJ1-5; clone size: -; V gene: TRBV19; D gene: -
CDR3 DNA: TGTGCCAGCAGTTACTCGCGGCAGATCACTGAAGCTTTCTTT; CDR3 protein: CASSYSRQITEAFF; J gene: TRBJ1-1; clone size: once; V gene: TRBV6-5; D gene: -
CDR3 DNA: TGTGCCAGCAGCCTCGACTGGGCGGAAGGACCCCAGCATTTT; CDR3 protein: CASSLDWAEGPQHF; J gene: TRBJ1-5; clone size: -; V gene: TRBV7-9; D gene: -
CDR3 DNA: TGCGCCAGCAGCTCGACCTCATCGGTCGAGCAGTACTTC; CDR3 protein: CASSSTSSVEQYF; J gene: TRBJ2-7; clone size: -; V gene: TRBV5-1; D gene: -
CDR3 DNA: TGCAGCGTTGATGGGGGGCCGCCGCTTGGGCAGTATTTT; CDR3 protein: CSVDGGPPLGQYF; J gene: TRBJ2-3; clone size: -; V gene: TRBV29-1; D gene: -
CDR3 DNA: TGTGCCAGCAGCTACAGGGCCACAGATACGCAGTATTTT; CDR3 protein: CASSYRATDTQYF; J gene: TRBJ2-3; clone size: -; V gene: TRBV7-6; D gene: -
CDR3 DNA: TGTGCCAGCAGCCCAAGGGGGGGGAGGGACAATGAGCAGTTCTTC; CDR3 protein: CASSPRGGRDNEQFF; J gene: TRBJ2-1; clone size: -; V gene: TRBV11-1; D gene: -
CDR3 DNA: TGTGCCAGCAGTTTAGAGGGTAGCTCCTACAATGAGCAGTTCTTC; CDR3 protein: CASSLEGSSYNEQFF; J gene: TRBJ2-1; clone size: -; V gene: TRBV12-3/TRBV12-4; D gene: -
CDR3 DNA: TGTGCCAGCAGCCAGCACGACGCTCAAGAGACCCAGTACTTC; CDR3 protein: CASSQHDAQETQYF; J gene: TRBJ2-5; clone size: -; V gene: TRBV3-1; D gene: -
CDR3 DNA: TGTGCCAGCAGATCAGCCCGGGGAGGGGACATTCAGTACTTC; CDR3 protein: CASRSARGGDIQYF; J gene: TRBJ2-4; clone size: -; V gene: TRBV7-9; D gene: TRBD2
CDR3 DNA: TGCGCCAGCAGCTTGGAGAGACAGGGTATCGTAGACTATGGCTACACCTTC; CDR3 protein: CASSLERQGIVDYGYTF; J gene: TRBJ1-2; clone size: -; V gene: TRBV5-1; D gene: TRBD1
CDR3 DNA: TGTGCCAGCAGCGTAGATCTTGGAAACACCATATATTTT; CDR3 protein: CASSVDLGNTIYF; J gene: TRBJ1-3; clone size: -; V gene: TRBV9; D gene: -
CDR3 DNA: TGTGCCAGCAGTGACTACTCGGCGCAGTATTTT; CDR3 protein: CASSDYSAQYF; J gene: TRBJ2-3; clone size: -; V gene: TRBV2; D gene: -
CDR3 DNA: TGTGCCAGCAGTGATAGCCCAGCGGGGGGGAGAGATACGCAGTATTTT; CDR3 protein: CASSDSPAGGRDTQYF; J gene: TRBJ2-3; clone size: -; V gene: TRBV2; D gene: TRBD2
CDR3 DNA: TGCGCCAGCAGCCAAGGGGGGCAGTATGGCTACACCTTC; CDR3 protein: CASSQGGQYGYTF; J gene: TRBJ1-2; clone size: -; V gene: TRBV4-1; D gene: -
CDR3 DNA: TGTGCCAGCAGTTACGGGACTCAATACAATGAGCAGTTCTTC; CDR3 protein: CASSYGTQYNEQFF; J gene: TRBJ2-1; clone size: -; V gene: TRBV6-5; D gene: -
CDR3 DNA: TGTGCCAGCAGCTTAGCTCTGTGGGAGTTCTCTGAGGGACGGGAGAACACTGAAGCTTTCTTT; CDR3 protein: CASSLALWEFSEGRENTEAFF; J gene: TRBJ1-1; clone size: -; V gene: TRBV13; D gene: -
CDR3 DNA: TGTGCCACCTCGGACCTCTATGGCTACACCTTC; CDR3 protein: CATSDLYGYTF; J gene: TRBJ1-2; clone size: -; V gene: TRBV28; D gene: -
CDR3 DNA: TGTGCCAGCAGTTACTCGACAGGGGACTACGAGCAGTACTTC; CDR3 protein: CASSYSTGDYEQYF; J gene: TRBJ2-7; clone size: -; V gene: TRBV6-5; D gene: TRBD1
CDR3 DNA: TGTGCCAGCAGTGAAATGGCGCAAAACATTCAGTACTTC; CDR3 protein: CASSEMAQNIQYF; J gene: TRBJ2-4; clone size: -; V gene: TRBV2; D gene: -
CDR3 DNA: TGCAGCGTTGAAATGGGGGTACCCACAGATACGCAGTATTTT; CDR3 protein: CSVEMGVPTDTQYF; J gene: TRBJ2-3; clone size: -; V gene: TRBV29-1; D gene: -
CDR3 DNA: TGCAGTGCTGACAGGGGATACACCGGGGAGCTGTTTTTT; CDR3 protein: CSADRGYTGELFF; J gene: TRBJ2-2; clone size: -; V gene: TRBV20-1; D gene: TRBD1
CDR3 DNA: TGTGCCAGCCGTCAGAGGCTAACCTACGAGCAGTACTTC; CDR3 protein: CASRQRLTYEQYF; J gene: TRBJ2-7; clone size: -; V gene: TRBV7-2; D gene: -